Listed below are T cell receptor beta chains from one sample, sequenced in a study of vaccination effects on CD4 cells after COVID-19. Repertoires were generated with immunoSEQ multiplex PCR, while TCRdb's copy carries only in-frame clones and drops some. The sample has tens of thousands of clones, around 82% seen once. These receptors are not linked to any known antigen. The sequenced sample was CD4+ T cells from PBMCs cultured with HIV peptides, obtained before COVID-19 vaccination. The receptors come from a human donor who had a prior SARS-CoV-2 infection. The CDR3 runs from the conserved cysteine through the conserved F or W.

J | V | CDR3
TRBJ2-7 | TRBV19 | CASSGQGTYEQYF
TRBJ2-5 | TRBV11-3 | CASSFRGPETQYF
TRBJ2-3 | TRBV25-1 | CASSGLANTQYF
TRBJ2-1 | TRBV30 | CAWSVGSYNEQFF
TRBJ1-6 | TRBV27 | CASSDREYNSPLHF
TRBJ2-6 | TRBV2 | CASSELRQANVLTF
TRBJ2-1 | TRBV15 | CATSLTGLEGYNEQFF
TRBJ1-4 | TRBV29-1 | CSVRQSNEKLFF
TRBJ2-7 | TRBV5-1 | CASSFQGRYYEQYF
TRBJ1-1 | TRBV18 | CASSPSSGAPGVTEAFF
TRBJ2-7 | TRBV6-5 | CASSVHPRGSYEQYF